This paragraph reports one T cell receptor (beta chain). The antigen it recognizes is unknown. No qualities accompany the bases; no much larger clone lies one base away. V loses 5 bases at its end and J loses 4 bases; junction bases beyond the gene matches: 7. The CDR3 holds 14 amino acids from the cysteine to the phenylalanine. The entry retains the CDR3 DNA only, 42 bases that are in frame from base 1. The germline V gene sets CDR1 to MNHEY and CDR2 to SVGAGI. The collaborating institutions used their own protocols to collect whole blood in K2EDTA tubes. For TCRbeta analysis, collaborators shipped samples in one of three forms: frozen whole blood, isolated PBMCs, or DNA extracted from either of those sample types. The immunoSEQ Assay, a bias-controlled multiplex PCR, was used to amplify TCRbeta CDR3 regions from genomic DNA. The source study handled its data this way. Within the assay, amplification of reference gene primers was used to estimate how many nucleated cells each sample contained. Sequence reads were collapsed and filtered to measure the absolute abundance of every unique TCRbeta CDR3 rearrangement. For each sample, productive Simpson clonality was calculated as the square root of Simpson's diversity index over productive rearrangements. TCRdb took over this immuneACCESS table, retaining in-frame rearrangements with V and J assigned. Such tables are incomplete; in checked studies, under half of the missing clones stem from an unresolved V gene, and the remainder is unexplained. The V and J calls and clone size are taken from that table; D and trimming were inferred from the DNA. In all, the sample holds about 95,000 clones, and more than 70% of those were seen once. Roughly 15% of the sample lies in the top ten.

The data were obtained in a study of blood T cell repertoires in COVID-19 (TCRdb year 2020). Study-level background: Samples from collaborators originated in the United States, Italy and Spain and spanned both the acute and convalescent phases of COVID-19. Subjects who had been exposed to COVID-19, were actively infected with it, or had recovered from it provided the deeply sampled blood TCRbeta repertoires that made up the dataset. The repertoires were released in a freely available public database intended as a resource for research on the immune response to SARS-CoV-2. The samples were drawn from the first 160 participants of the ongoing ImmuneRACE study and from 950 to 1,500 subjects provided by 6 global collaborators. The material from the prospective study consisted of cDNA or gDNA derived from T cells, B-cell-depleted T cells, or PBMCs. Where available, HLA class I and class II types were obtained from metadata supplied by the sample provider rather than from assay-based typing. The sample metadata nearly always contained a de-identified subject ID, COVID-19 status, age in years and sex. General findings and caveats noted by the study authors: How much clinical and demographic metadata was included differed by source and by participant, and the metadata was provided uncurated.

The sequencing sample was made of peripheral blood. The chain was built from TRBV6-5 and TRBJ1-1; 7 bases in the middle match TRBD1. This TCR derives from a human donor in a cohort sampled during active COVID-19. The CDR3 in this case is CASSKQGWGTEAFF. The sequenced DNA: TGTGCCAGCAGTAAACAGGGGTGGGGCACTGAAGCTTTCTTT.